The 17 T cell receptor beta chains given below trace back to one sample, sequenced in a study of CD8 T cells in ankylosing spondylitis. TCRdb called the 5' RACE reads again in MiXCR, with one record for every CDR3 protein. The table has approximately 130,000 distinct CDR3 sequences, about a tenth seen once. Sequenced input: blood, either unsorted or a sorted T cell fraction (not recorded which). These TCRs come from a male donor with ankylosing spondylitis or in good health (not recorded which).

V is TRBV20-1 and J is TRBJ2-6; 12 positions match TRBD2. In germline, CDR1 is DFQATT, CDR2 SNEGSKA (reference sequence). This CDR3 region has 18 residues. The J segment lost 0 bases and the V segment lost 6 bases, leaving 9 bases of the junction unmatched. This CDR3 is CSATTGLAGSSGANVLTF. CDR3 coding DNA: TGCAGTGCCACTACGGGACTAGCGGGTTCCTCTGGGGCCAACGTCCTGACTTTC.

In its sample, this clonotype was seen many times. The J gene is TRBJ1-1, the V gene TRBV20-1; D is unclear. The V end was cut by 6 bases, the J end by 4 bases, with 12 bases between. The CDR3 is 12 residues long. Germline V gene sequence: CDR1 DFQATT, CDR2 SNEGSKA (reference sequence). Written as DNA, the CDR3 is TGCAGTGCCCCCCTCGCGAGCACTGAAGCTTTCTTT. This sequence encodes CSAPLASTEAFF.

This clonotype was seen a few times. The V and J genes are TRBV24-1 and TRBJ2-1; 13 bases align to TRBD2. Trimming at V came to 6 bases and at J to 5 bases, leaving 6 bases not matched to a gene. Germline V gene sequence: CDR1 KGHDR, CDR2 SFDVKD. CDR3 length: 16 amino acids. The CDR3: CATSLGGLAGDNEQFF. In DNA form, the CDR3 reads TGTGCCACCAGTCTGGGCGGACTAGCGGGAGACAATGAGCAGTTCTTC.

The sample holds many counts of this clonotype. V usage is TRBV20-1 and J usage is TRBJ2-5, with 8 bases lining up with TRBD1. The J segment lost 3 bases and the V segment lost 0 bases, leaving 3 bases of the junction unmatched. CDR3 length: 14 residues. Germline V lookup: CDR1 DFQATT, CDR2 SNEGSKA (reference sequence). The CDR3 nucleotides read TGCAGTGCTAGAGACGGGACAGGAAAAGAGACCCAGTACTTC. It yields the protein CSARDGTGKETQYF.

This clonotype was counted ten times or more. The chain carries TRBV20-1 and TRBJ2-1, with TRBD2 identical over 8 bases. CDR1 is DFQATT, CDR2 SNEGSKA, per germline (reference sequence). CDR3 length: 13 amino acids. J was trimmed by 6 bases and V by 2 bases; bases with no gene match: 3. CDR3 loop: CSARPGTSNEQFF. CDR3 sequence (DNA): TGCAGTGCTAGACCCGGGACTAGCAATGAGCAGTTCTTC.

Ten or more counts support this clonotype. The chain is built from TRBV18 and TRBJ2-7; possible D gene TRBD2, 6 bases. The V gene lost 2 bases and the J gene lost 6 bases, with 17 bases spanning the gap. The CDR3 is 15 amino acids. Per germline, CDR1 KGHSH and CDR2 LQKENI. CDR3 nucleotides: TGTGCCAGCTCACCAAATACGGCTGGGGGAGGCGAGCAGTACTTC. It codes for CASSPNTAGGGEQYF.

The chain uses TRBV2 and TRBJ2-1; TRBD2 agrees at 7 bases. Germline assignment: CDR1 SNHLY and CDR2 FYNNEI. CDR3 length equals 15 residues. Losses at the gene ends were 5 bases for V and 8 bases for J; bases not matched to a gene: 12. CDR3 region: CASSPILWTSHEQFF. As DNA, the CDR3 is TGTGCCAGCAGTCCAATTTTATGGACTAGTCATGAGCAGTTCTTC.

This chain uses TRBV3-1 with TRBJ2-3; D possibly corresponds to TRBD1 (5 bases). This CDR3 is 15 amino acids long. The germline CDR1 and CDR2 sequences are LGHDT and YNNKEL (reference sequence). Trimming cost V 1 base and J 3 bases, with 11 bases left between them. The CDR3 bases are TGTGCCAGCAGCCAAGTGGTCGACAGTACAGATACGCAGTATTTT. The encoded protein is CASSQVVDSTDTQYF.

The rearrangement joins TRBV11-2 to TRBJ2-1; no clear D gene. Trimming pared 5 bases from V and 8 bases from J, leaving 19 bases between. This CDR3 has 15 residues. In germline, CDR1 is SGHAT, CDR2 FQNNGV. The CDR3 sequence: CASSRSSYRDDEQFF. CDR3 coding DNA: TGTGCCAGCAGCCGGAGTTCGTATCGTGACGATGAGCAGTTCTTC.

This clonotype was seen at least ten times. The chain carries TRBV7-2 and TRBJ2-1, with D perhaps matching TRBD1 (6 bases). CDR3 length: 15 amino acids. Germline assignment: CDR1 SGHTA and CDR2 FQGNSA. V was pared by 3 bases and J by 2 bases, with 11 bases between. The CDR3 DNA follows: TGTGCCAGCAGCTTGACGACAGGACCCTACAATGAGCAGTTCTTC. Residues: CASSLTTGPYNEQFF.

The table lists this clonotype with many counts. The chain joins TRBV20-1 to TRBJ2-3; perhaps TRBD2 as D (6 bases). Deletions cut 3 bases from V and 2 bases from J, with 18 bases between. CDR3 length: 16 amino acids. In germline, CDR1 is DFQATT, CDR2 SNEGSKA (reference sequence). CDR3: CSASYGSGGLTDTQYF. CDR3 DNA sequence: TGCAGTGCTAGTTACGGTAGCGGAGGACTCACAGATACGCAGTATTTT.

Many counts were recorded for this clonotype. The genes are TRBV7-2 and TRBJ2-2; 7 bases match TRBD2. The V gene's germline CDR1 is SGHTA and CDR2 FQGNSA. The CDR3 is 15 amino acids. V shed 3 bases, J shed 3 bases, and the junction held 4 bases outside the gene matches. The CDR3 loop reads CASSLAGVDTGELFF. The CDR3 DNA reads TGTGCCAGCAGCTTGGCGGGAGTGGACACCGGGGAGCTGTTTTTT.

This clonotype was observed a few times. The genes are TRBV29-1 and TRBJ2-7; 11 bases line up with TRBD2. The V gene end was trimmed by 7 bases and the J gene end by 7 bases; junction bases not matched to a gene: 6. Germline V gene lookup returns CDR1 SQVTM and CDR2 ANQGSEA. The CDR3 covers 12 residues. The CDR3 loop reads CSAQGLAEEQYF. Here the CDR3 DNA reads TGCAGCGCCCAGGGACTAGCGGAAGAGCAGTACTTC.

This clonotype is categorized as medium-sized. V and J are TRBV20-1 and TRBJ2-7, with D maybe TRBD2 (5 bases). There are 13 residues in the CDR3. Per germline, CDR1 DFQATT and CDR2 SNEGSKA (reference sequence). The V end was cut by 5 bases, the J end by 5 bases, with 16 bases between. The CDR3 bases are TGCAGTGCTCGACGGTGGACTGTCGACGAGCAGTACTTC. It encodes CSARRWTVDEQYF.

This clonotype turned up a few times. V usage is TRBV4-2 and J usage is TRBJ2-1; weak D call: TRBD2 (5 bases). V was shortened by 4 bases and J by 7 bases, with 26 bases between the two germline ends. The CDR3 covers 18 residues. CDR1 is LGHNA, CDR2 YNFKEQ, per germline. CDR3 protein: CASSPRPPRERWLNEQFF. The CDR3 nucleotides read TGTGCCAGCAGCCCCAGACCGCCGAGGGAAAGGTGGTTGAATGAGCAGTTCTTC.

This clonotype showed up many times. CDR3 amino acids: CSVGDPWNEQFF. The DNA for the CDR3 is TGCAGCGTAGGGGATCCGTGGAATGAGCAGTTCTTC. The genes are TRBV29-1 and TRBJ2-1; a possible D gene is TRBD1 (5 bases). Germline V CDR1 and CDR2: SQVTM, ANQGSEA. Trimming stripped 6 bases from V and 7 bases from J, with 13 bases between. This CDR3 spans 12 amino acids.

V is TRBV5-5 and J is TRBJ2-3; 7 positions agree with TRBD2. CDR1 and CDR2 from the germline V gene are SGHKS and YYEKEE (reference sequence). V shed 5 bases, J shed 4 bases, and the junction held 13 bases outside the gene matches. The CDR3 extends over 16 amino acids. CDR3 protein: CASRLKLAPTADTQYF. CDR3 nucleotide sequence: TGTGCCAGCAGATTAAAACTAGCGCCTACCGCAGATACGCAGTATTTT.